The 11 T cell receptor beta chains below come from one sample, sequenced in a study of blood T cell repertoires in COVID-19. Assay used: immunoSEQ multiplex PCR; TCRdb lists only in-frame clones, some missing. This sample has 140,000 or so clones, with about three quarters found just once. Sequenced sample: peripheral blood. The source of these receptors is a man aged 50 or older with acute or convalescent COVID-19.

This chain uses TRBV30 with TRBJ2-3; TRBD2 matches 8 bases. The V gene end was trimmed by 3 bases and the J gene end by 0 bases; junction bases not matched to a gene: 5. Germline values: CDR1 GTSNPN, CDR2 SVGIG (reference sequence). The CDR3 totals 15 residues. The CDR3 protein is CAWSVGGASTDTQYF. The DNA of the CDR3 is TGTGCCTGGAGCGTCGGGGGGGCTAGCACAGATACGCAGTATTTT.

With respect to this clone: At the DNA level, this CDR3 is encoded by other sequences in the same sample as well. The gene calls are TRBV19 and TRBJ2-3, with D hard to call. The germline V and J ends were trimmed by 3 bases and 6 bases, with 4 bases remaining between them. Per the germline V gene, CDR1 is LNHDA and CDR2 is SQIVND (reference sequence). This CDR3 has 11 residues. The CDR3 reads CASSISDTQYF. DNA for the CDR3: TGTGCCAGTAGTATTTCGGATACGCAGTATTTT. The variable domain in full, with the rest retrieved from reference TRBV19 and TRBJ2-3, is DGGITQSPKYLFRKEGQNVTLSCEQNLNHDAMYWYRQDPGQGLRLIYYSQIVNDFQKGDIAEGYSVSREKKESFPLTVTSAQKNPTAFYLCASSISDTQYFGPGTRLTVL.

The rearrangement links TRBV29-1 to TRBJ1-4; a possible D gene is TRBD1 (5 bases). Germline V lookup: CDR1 SQVTM, CDR2 ANQGSEA. CDR3 length equals 13 residues. V was shortened by 7 bases and J by 5 bases, with 14 bases between the two germline ends. CDR3 region: CSARGSPNEKLFF. CDR3 nucleotide sequence: TGCAGCGCACGGGGGTCACCCAATGAAAAACTGTTTTTT.

This clone was recorded only once. The rearrangement joins TRBV9 to TRBJ1-2; no firm D call. In germline, CDR1 is SGDLS, CDR2 YYNGEE. V lost 2 bases and J 4 bases, leaving 12 bases between the germline ends. The CDR3 runs 14 residues. CDR3 DNA sequence: TGTGCCAGCAGCGTTGAGGGCTTGGGCTATGGCTACACCTTC. Its protein is CASSVEGLGYGYTF.

The chain links TRBV24-1 to TRBJ2-1; 9 bases agree with TRBD2. Germline V lookup: CDR1 KGHDR, CDR2 SFDVKD. The CDR3 extends over 15 amino acids. The ends lost 6 bases at V and 10 bases at J; junction bases unmatched: 12. Written as DNA, the CDR3 is TGTGCCACCAGTTCGACGGGGCTAGCGGGGAGAGAGCAGTTCTTC. Translated: CATSSTGLAGREQFF.

The genes are TRBV27 and TRBJ1-1, with TRBD1 identical over 9 bases. After removal of 2 bases from V and 4 bases from J, the junction contained 2 bases not matched to a gene. Germline CDR1 is MNHEY and CDR2 is SMNVEV (reference sequence). The CDR3 length is 14 residues. The CDR3 nucleotides are TGTGCCAGCAGTTTACGGACAGGGGCCACTGAAGCTTTCTTT. Its translation: CASSLRTGATEAFF.

This clone was counted only a few times. This chain joins TRBV27 and TRBJ2-7; TRBD1 matches 9 bases. Germline loops: CDR1 MNHEY, CDR2 SMNVEV (reference sequence). The CDR3 totals 15 residues. The V and J ends lost 6 bases and 0 bases, in that order; junction bases with no gene match: 6. For the CDR3, the DNA is TGTGCCAGCAGGATGACAGGGGGGAGCTCCTACGAGCAGTACTTC. Translation gives CASRMTGGSSYEQYF.

The V call is TRBV4-1, the J call TRBJ2-7, with 8 bases fitting TRBD1. Germline V lookup: CDR1 MGHRA, CDR2 YSYEKL. The CDR3 consists of 15 residues. The J segment lost 1 base and the V segment lost 2 bases, leaving 4 bases of the junction unmatched. CDR3 amino acids: CASSQTTGVSYEQYF. The CDR3 DNA is TGCGCCAGCAGCCAAACGACAGGGGTTTCCTACGAGCAGTACTTC.

This chain uses TRBV7-8 with TRBJ2-2, with a weak D call TRBD2 (5 bases). Germline V gene sequence: CDR1 SGHVS, CDR2 FQNEAQ. V lost 1 base, J lost 6 bases, and 6 bases lay in between. The CDR3 contains 13 residues. As DNA, the CDR3 is TGTGCCAGCAGCTTAGACGGGGCCGGGGAGCTGTTTTTT. Translating gives CASSLDGAGELFF.

The genes are TRBV19 and TRBJ2-3, with 7 bases identical to TRBD2. Germline V lookup: CDR1 LNHDA, CDR2 SQIVND (reference sequence). With 7 bases clipped from V and 4 bases from J, the junction kept 11 bases outside the gene matches. The CDR3 totals 15 residues. CDR3 DNA sequence: TGTGCCAGTACCCCCCGGGGGGTAGGTTCAGATACGCAGTATTTT. It encodes CASTPRGVGSDTQYF.

The table lists this clone with a few counts. The chain carries TRBV12-3 or TRBV12-4 and TRBJ1-5; D uncertain. The ends were cut back, 3 bases at V and 1 base at J, with 4 bases in the middle. There are 13 residues in the CDR3. In DNA form, the CDR3 reads TGTGCCAGCAGTTTTGGCAGCAATCAGCCCCAGCATTTT. This encodes CASSFGSNQPQHF.